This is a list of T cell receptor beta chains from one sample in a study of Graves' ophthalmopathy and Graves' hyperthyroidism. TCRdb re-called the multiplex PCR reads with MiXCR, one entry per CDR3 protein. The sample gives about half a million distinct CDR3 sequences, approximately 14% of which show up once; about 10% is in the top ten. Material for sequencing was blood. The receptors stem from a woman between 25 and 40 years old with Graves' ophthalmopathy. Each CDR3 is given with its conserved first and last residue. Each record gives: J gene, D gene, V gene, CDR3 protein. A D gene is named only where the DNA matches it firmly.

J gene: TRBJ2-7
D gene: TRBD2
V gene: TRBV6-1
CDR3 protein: CASSEGLAGSYEQYF

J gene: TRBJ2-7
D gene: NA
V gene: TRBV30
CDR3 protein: CAWSNTFGETAKYF

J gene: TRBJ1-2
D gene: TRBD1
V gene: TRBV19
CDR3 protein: CASSRDSANYGYTF

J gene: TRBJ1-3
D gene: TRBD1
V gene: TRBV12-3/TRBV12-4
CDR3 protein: CASSLTGQTSGNTIYF

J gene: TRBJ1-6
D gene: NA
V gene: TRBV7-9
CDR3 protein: CASSLERRSDGPSWNSPLHF

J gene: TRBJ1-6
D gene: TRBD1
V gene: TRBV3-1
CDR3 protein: CASSQAGTGNSPLHF

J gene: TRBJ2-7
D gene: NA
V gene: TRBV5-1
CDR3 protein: CASFDPFTYDYEQYF

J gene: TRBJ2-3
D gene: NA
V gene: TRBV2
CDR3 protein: CASSETGSSTDTQYF

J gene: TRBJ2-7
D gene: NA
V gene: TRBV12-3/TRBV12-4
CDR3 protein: CASSSRREQYF

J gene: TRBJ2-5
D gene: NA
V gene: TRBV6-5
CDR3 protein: CASSYAYQETQYF

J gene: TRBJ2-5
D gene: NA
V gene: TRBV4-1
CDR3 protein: CASSQTRGRADTETQYF

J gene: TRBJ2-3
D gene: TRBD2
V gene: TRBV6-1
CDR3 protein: CASSEATSGNSDTQYF

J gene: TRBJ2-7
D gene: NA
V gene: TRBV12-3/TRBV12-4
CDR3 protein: CASSSAGGEQYF

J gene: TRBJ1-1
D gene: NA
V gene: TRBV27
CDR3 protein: CASSHRENTEAFF

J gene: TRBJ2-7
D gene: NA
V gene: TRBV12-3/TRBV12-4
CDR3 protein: CASSFNLSPRNGDEQYF

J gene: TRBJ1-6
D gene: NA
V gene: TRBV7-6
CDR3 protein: CASSEGRGGGSPLHF

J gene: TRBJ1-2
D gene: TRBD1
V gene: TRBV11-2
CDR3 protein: CASSSRRQGHYGYTF

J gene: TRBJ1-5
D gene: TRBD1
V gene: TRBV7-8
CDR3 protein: CASSLASSGQGHQPQHF

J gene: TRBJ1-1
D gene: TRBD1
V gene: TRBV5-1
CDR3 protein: CASSLVPQGVMNTEAFF

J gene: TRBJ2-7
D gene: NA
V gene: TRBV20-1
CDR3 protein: CSAIGASVGYEQYF